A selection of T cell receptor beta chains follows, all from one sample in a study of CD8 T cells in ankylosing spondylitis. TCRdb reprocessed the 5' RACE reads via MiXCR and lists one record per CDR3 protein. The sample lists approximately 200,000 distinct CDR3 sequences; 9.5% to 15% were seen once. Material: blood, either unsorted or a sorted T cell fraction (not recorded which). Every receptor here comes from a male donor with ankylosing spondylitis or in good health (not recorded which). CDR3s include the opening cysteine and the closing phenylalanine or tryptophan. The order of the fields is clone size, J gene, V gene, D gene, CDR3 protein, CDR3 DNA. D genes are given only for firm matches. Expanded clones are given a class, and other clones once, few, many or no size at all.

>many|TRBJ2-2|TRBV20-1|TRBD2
CSATSGRAGTGELFF
TGCAGTGCAACCAGCGGGAGGGCCGGGACCGGGGAGCTGTTTTTT
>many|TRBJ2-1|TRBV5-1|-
CASSFHTDNEQFF
TGCGCCAGCAGCTTCCACACTGACAATGAGCAGTTCTTC
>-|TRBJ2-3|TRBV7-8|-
CASRAGLQTDTQYF
TGTGCCAGTAGGGCGGGGCTCCAGACAGATACGCAGTATTTT
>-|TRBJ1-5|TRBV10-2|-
CASSAGYGVQPQHF
TGCGCCAGCAGTGCCGGTTACGGGGTTCAGCCCCAGCATTTT
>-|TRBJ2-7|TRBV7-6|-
CASSLSGDYEQYF
TGTGCCAGCAGCTTAAGCGGAGACTACGAGCAGTACTTC
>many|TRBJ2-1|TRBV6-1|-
CASTPRTEYNEQFF
TGTGCCAGCACCCCCCGGACAGAGTACAATGAGCAGTTCTTC
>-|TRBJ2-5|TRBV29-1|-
CSAGVYRAQETQYF
TGCAGCGCAGGGGTCTATCGGGCCCAAGAGACCCAGTACTTC
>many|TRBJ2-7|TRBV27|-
CASSSRPPAELNEQYF
TGTGCCAGCAGTTCAAGGCCCCCAGCGGAGCTCAACGAGCAGTACTTC
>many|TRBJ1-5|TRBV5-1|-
CASSLSYNQPQHF
TGCGCCAGCAGCTTAAGTTACAATCAGCCCCAGCATTTT
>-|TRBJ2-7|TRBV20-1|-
CSARDQDSPFSYEQYF
TGCAGTGCTAGAGATCAAGACAGCCCCTTCTCCTACGAGCAGTACTTC
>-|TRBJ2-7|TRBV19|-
CASMDGTYEQYF
TGTGCCAGTATGGACGGGACCTACGAGCAGTACTTC
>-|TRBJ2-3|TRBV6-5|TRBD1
CASSYSGTGGSDTQYF
TGTGCCAGCAGTTACTCCGGGACAGGGGGCTCGGATACGCAGTATTTT
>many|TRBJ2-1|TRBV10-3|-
CAISEGLAYNEQFF
TGTGCCATCAGTGAAGGATTAGCCTACAATGAGCAGTTCTTC
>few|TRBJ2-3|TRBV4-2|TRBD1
CASSQEGGSSTDTQYF
TGTGCCAGCAGCCAAGAAGGGGGCTCGAGCACAGATACGCAGTATTTT
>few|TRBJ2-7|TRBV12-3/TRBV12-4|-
CASSPAVGLREQYF
TGTGCCAGCAGTCCGGCCGTGGGGTTAAGGGAGCAGTACTTC
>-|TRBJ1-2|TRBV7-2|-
CASSLVVPGETNYGYTF
TGTGCCAGCAGCTTAGTTGTACCAGGGGAGACTAACTATGGCTACACCTTC
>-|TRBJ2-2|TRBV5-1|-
CASSFDRINSNTGELFF
TGCGCCAGCAGCTTCGACAGGATCAACTCGAACACCGGGGAGCTGTTTTTT
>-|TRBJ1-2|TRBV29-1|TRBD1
CSTGDRDGYTF
TGCAGTACCGGGGACAGGGATGGCTACACCTTC
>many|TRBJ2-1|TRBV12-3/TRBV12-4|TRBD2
CASIPGLAGGKSYNEQFF
TGTGCCAGCATCCCGGGACTAGCGGGGGGGAAGTCCTACAATGAGCAGTTCTTC
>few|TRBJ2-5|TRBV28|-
CASSGTALQETQYF
TGTGCCAGCAGTGGGACCGCGCTCCAAGAGACCCAGTACTTC
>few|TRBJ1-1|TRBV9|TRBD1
CASSLTTGLNTEAFF
TGTGCCAGCAGCTTGACGACAGGGCTGAACACTGAAGCTTTCTTT
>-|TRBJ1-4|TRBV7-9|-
CASSPWTDATNEKLFF
TGTGCCAGCAGCCCGTGGACAGACGCAACTAATGAAAAACTGTTTTTT
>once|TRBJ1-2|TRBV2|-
CASRDVVYGYTF
TGTGCCAGCCGGGACGTAGTCTATGGCTACACCTTC
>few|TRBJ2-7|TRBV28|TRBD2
CASSLASGAYEQYF
TGTGCCAGCAGTTTGGCTAGCGGGGCCTACGAGCAGTACTTC
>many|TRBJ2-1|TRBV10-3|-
CAISEFLLDAYNEQFF
TGTGCCATCAGTGAGTTTCTCCTGGACGCCTACAATGAGCAGTTCTTC
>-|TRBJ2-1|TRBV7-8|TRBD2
CASSLVDFLAVRANEQFF
TGTGCCAGCAGCTTAGTAGATTTCCTAGCGGTGAGAGCTAATGAGCAGTTCTTC
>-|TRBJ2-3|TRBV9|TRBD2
CASSVASGSGQDTQYF
TGTGCCAGCAGCGTAGCTAGCGGGAGTGGGCAAGATACGCAGTATTTT